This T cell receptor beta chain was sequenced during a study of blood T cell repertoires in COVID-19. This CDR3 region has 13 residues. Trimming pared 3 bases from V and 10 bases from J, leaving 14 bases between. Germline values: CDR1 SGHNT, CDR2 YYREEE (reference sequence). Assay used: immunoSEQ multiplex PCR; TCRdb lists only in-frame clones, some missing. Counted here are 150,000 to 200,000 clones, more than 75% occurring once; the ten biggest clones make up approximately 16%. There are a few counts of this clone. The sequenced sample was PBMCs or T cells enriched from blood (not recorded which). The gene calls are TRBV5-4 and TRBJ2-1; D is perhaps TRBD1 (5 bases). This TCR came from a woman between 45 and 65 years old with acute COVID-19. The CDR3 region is CASSSLNRGEQFF. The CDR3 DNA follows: TGTGCCAGCAGCTCCCTGAATAGGGGCGAGCAGTTCTTC.